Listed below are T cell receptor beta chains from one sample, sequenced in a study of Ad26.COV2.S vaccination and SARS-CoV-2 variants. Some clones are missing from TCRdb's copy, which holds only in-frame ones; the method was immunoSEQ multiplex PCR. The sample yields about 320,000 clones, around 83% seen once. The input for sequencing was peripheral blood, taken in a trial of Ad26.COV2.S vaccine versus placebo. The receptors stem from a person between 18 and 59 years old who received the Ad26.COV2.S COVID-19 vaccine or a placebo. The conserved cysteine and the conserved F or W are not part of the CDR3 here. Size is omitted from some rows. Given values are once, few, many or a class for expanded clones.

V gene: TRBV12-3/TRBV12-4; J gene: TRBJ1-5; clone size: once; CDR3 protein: ASSSRAKQPQH
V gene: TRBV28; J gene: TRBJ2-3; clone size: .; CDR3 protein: ASSLEGSTDTQY
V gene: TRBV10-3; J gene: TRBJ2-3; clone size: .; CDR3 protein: AINWASGDTQY
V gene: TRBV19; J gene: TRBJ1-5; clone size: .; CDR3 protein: ASRGQSRNQPQH
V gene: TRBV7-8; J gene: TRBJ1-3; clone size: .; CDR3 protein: ASSLASAAAGNTIY
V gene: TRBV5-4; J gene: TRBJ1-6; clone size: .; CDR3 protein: ASSFGDSPLH
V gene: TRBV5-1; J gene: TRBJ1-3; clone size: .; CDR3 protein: ASSPEDYGNTIY
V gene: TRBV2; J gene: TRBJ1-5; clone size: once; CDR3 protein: ASNPQYSNQPQH
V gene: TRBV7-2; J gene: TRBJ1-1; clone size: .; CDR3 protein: ASSLRSETNTEAF
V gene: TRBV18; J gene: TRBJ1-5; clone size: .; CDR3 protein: ASSLIRREGGGNQPQH
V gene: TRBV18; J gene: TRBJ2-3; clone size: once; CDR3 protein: ASSSTSGGTDTQY
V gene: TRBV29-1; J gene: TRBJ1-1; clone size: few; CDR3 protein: SVDFLGANTEAF
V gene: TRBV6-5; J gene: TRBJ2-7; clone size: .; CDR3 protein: ASSLQGSREQY
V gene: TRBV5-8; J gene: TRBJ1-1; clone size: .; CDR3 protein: ASSLLLQENTEAF
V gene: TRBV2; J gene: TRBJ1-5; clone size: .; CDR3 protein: ASSGDGNNQPQH
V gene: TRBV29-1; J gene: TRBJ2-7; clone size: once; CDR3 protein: SVEGQGKTMQY
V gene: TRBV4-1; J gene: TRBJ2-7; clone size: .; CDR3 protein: ASSQDRDYLSYEQY
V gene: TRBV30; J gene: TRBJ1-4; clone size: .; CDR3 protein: AWSVLAGTTNEKLF
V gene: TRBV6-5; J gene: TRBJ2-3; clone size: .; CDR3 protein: ASSYVGALSTDTQY
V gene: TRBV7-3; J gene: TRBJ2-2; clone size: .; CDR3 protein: ASSRDRANGELF
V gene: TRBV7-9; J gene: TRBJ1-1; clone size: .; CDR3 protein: ASSSGVGGPYTEAF
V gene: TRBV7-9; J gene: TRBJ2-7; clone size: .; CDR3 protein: ASSPTGYEQY
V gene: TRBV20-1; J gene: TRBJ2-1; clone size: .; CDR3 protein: SASRGEGGGEQF